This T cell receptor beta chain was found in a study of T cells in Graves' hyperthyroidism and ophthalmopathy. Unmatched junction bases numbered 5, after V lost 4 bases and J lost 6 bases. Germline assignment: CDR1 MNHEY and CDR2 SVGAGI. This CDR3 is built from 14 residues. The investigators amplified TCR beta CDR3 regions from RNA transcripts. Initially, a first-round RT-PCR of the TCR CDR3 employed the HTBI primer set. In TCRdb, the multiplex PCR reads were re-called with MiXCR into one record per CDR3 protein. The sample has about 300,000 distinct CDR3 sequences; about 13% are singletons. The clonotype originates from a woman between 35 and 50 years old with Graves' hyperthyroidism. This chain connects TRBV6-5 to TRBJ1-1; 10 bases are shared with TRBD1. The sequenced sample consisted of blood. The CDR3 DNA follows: TGTGCCAGCAGTTTGACAGGGGGCGTTGCTGAAGCTTTCTTT. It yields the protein CASSLTGGVAEAFF.